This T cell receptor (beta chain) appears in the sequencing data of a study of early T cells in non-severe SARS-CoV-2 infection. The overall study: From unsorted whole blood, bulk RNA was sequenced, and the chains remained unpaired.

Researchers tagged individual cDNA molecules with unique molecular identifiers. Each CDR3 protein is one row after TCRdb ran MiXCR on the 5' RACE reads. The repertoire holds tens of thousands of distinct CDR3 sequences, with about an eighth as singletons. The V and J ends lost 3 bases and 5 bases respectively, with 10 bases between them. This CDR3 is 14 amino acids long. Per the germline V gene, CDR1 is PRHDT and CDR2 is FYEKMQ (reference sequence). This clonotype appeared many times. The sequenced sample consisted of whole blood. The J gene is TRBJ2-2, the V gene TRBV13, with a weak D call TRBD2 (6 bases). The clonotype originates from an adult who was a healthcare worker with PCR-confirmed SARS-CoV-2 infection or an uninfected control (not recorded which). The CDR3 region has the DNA TGTGCCAGCAGCTTGGGGACTTGGACCGGGGAGCTGTTTTTT. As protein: CASSLGTWTGELFF.